This entry features one T cell receptor (beta chain) sequence. Its antigen is unidentified. CDR3 length: 13 residues. Trimming shortened V by 0 bases and J by 5 bases, and 8 bases separated the two germline ends. The germline gives CDR1 MNHEY, CDR2 SVGAGI. This specimen belongs to a study of graft-versus-host responses after intestinal transplantation. Study in general: Induction using anti-thymocyte globulin, followed by tacrolimus and steroids for approximately 3 years, was given to all recipients.

Sequencing was performed with immunoSEQ multiplex PCR; in TCRdb, only in-frame clones are kept and a portion is missing. The sample carries around 93,000 clones, approximately 90% recorded once. This material consisted of unstimulated CD8+ T cells sorted from spleen or lymph node cells, taken before intestinal transplant. This sequence originates from a human donor who received an intestinal transplant. This chain uses TRBV6-5 with TRBJ2-7; no clear D gene. CDR3 in amino acids: CASSYSSSHEQYF. CDR3 bases: TGTGCCAGCAGTTACTCGTCATCCCACGAGCAGTACTTC.